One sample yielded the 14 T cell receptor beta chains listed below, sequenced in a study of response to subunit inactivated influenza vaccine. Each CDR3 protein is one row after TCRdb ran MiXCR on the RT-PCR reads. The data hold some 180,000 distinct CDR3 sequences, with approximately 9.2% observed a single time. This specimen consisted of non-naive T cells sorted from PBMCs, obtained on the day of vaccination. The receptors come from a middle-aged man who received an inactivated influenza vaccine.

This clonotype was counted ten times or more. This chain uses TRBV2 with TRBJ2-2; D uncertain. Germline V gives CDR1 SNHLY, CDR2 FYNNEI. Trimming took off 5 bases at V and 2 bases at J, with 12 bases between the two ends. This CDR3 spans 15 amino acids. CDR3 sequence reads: CASSRPSANTGELFF. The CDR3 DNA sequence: TGTGCCAGCAGTCGACCTAGTGCCAACACCGGGGAGCTGTTTTTT.

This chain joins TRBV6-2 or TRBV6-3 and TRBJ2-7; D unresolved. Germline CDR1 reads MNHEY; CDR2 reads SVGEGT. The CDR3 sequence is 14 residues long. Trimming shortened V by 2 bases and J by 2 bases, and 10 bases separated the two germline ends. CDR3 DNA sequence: TGTGCCAGCAGTTACCATCCCGGAACCTACGAGCAGTACTTC. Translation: CASSYHPGTYEQYF.

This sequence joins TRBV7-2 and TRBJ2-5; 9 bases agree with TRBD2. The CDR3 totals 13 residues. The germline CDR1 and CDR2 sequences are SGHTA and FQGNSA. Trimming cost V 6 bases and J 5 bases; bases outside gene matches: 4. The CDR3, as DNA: TGTGCCAGCAGGACTAGCGGTGGGGAGACCCAGTACTTC. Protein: CASRTSGGETQYF.

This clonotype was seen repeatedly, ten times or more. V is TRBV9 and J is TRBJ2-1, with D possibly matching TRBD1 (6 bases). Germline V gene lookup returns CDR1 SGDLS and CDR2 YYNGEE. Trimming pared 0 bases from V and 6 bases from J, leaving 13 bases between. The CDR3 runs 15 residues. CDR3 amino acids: CASSVAGQTSNEQFF. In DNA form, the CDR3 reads TGTGCCAGCAGCGTAGCTGGACAGACCTCCAATGAGCAGTTCTTC.

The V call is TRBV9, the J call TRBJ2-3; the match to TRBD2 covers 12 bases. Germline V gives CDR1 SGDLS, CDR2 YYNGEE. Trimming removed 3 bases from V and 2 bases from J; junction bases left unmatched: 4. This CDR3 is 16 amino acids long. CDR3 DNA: TGTGCCAGCAGCGCGACTAGCGGGAGACTCACAGATACGCAGTATTTT. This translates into CASSATSGRLTDTQYF.

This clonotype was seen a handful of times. The CDR3 DNA reads TGTGCCAGCAGCCGTGACAAGCCCTATGGCTACACCTTC. Translation gives CASSRDKPYGYTF. The chain combines TRBV7-2 with TRBJ1-2; no definite D call. V was cut by 5 bases and J by 4 bases, with 11 bases left in between. The CDR3 is 13 residues long. In germline, CDR1 is SGHTA, CDR2 FQGNSA.

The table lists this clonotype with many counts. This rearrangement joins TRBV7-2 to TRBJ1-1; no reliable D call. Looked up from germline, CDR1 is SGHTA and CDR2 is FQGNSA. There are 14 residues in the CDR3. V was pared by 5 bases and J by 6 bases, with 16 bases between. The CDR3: CASSPVADRSEAFF. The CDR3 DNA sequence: TGTGCCAGCAGCCCAGTGGCAGACCGGTCTGAAGCTTTCTTT.

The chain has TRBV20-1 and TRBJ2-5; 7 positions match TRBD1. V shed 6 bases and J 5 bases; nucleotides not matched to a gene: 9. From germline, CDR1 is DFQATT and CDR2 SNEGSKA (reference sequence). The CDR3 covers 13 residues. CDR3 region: CSAADRAWETQYF. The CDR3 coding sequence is TGCAGTGCCGCAGACAGGGCCTGGGAGACCCAGTACTTC.

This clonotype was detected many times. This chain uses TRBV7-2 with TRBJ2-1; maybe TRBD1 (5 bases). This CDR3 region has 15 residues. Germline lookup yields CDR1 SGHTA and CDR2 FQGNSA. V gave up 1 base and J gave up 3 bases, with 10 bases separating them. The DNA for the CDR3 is TGTGCCAGCAGCTTAGAAGACAGTAACTACAATGAGCAGTTCTTC. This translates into CASSLEDSNYNEQFF.

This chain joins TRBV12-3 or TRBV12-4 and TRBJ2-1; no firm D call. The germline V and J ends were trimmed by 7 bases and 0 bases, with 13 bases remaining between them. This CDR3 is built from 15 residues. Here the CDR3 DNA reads TGTGCCAGCACACTACTCATTAGCTCCTACAATGAGCAGTTCTTC. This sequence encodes CASTLLISSYNEQFF.

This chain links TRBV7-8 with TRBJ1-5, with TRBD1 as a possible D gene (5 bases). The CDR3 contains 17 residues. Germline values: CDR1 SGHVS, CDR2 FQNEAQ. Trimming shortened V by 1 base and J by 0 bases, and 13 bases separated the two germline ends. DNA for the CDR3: TGTGCCAGCAGCTTAGGGCCGTGGGGGAATAGCAATCAGCCCCAGCATTTT. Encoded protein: CASSLGPWGNSNQPQHF.

CDR3 amino acids: CSVLGTGTSGNTIYF. Written as DNA, the CDR3 is TGCAGCGTCCTCGGGACAGGGACCTCTGGAAACACCATATATTTT. V is TRBV29-1 and J is TRBJ1-3; the match to TRBD1 covers 9 bases. V was pared by 6 bases and J by 0 bases, with 6 bases of the junction left unmatched. The CDR3 consists of 15 residues. Looked up from germline, CDR1 is SQVTM and CDR2 is ANQGSEA.

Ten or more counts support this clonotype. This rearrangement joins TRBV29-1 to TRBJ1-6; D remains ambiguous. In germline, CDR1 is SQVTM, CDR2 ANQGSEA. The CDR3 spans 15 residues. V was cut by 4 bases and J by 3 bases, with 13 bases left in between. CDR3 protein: CSVGLENLYNSPLHF. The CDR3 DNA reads TGCAGCGTTGGGCTCGAGAACCTCTATAATTCACCCCTCCACTTT.

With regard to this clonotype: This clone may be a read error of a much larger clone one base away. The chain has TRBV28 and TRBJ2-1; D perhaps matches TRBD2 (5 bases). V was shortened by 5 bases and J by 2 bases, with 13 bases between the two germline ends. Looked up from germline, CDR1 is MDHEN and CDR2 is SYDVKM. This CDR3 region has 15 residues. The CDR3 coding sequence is TGTGCCAGCAGTCTCGAAGGGAGACCCTACAATGAGCAGTTCTTC. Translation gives CASSLEGRPYNEQFF. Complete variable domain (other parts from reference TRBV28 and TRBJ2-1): DVKVTQSSRYLVKRTGEKVFLECVQDMDHENMFWYRQDPGLGLRLIYFSYDVKMKEKGDIPEGYSVSREKKERFSLILESASTNQTSMYLCASSLEGRPYNEQFFGPGTRLTVL.